This T cell receptor (beta chain) comes out of a study of response to subunit inactivated influenza vaccine. This clonotype was seen only a few times. Its antigen is not known. The study's findings and limits: Researchers suggested that each seasonal influenza vaccination recruits few new T cells.

Germline V CDR1 and CDR2: DFQATT, SNEGSKA (reference sequence). Trimming at V came to 3 bases and at J to 4 bases, leaving 5 bases not matched to a gene. This CDR3 is built from 15 residues. TCRdb redid the calling of the RT-PCR reads with MiXCR, one entry per CDR3 protein. The sample holds about 520,000 distinct CDR3 sequences, roughly 23% seen once. The chain is built from TRBV20-1 and TRBJ2-7; TRBD2 matches 14 bases. Sequenced material: CD4+ T cells sorted from PBMCs, taken about 5 days after vaccination. The receptor's source is a man in his fifties or sixties who received an inactivated influenza vaccine. The CDR3 region is CSARGLAGANYEQYF. In nucleotides, the CDR3 is TGCAGTGCTAGGGGACTAGCGGGAGCGAATTACGAGCAGTACTTC.